Each of the 23 T cell receptor beta chains below was sequenced from the same sample in a study of regulatory T cells in long-lasting Graves disease. Time point here: newly diagnosed GD, antithyroid drugs for less than 3 months. PBMC RNA was the source of the TCR library. iRepertoire HTBI primers and Arm-PCR of CDR3 regions built TCR beta libraries. TCRdb itself ran the multiplex PCR reads through MiXCR, one entry per CDR3 protein. Of hundreds of thousands of distinct CDR3 sequences listed, 15% to 20% are singletons. The same data also went into a second study, on T cells in Graves' hyperthyroidism and ophthalmopathy.

The sequencing here drew on peripheral blood mononuclear cells (PBMCs), taken at new diagnosis, from a patient treated with antithyroid drugs. All receptors come from a man aged 35-49 years with Graves disease.

As for this clonotype: Germline and junction disagree at one end, which may indicate a read error. V and J are TRBV6-9 and TRBJ2-1, with a tentative D call TRBD2 (5 bases). The CDR3 is 13 amino acids. The V gene's germline CDR1 is MNHGY and CDR2 SVAAGI. CDR3: CASSYVPGDEKFF. In DNA, the CDR3 is TGTGCCAGCAGTTACGTACCCGGGGATGAGAAGTTCTTC.

This clonotype was detected many times. The chain couples TRBV11-3 to TRBJ2-7, with D perhaps TRBD1 or TRBD2 (5 bases each). V lost 3 bases and J lost 5, with 11 bases in between. The CDR3 totals 13 residues. Germline assignment: CDR1 SGHNT and CDR2 YENEEA. The CDR3 protein is CASSLGRLDEQYF. The CDR3 nucleotides are TGTGCCAGCAGCTTGGGACGCCTTGACGAGCAGTACTTC.

The chain combines TRBV18 with TRBJ1-1, with D uncertain. Germline CDR1 and CDR2: KGHSH and LQKENI. The V end was cut by 2 bases, the J end by 0 bases, with 7 bases between. CDR3 size: 14 residues. The CDR3 nucleotides read TGTGCCAGCTCACCAGGGGAAATGAACACTGAAGCTTTCTTT. Protein product: CASSPGEMNTEAFF.

This clonotype has more than one count but fewer than ten. This chain connects TRBV6-2 or TRBV6-3 to TRBJ2-7, with 7 bases fitting TRBD2. Germline V gene data show CDR1 as MNHEY and CDR2 as SVGEGT. This CDR3 spans 16 amino acids. V shed 4 bases, J shed 2 bases, and the junction held 11 bases outside the gene matches. CDR3 region: CASSSGIWLAAYEQYF. The CDR3 DNA reads TGTGCCAGCAGTTCCGGCATTTGGCTAGCGGCCTACGAGCAGTACTTC.

As regards this clonotype: A single base separates this from a much larger clone, so it may be a read error. The V call is TRBV11-2, the J call TRBJ1-6; D is uncertain. V lost 3 bases, J lost 7 bases, and 10 bases lay in between. CDR1 and CDR2 from the germline V gene are SGHAT and FQNNGV. There are 14 residues in the CDR3. CDR3 coding DNA: TGTGCCAGCAGCTTCCGGGCAGTAAATTCACCCCTCCACTTT. Its translation is CASSFRAVNSPLHF. Based on the CDR3 plus reference TRBV11-2 and TRBJ1-6, the full variable domain is EAGVAQSPRYKIIEKRQSVAFWCNPISGHATLYWYQQILGQGPKLLIQFQNNGVVDDSQLPKDRFSAERLKGVDSTLKIQPAKLEDSAVYLCASSFRAVNSPLHFGNGTRLTVT.

This clonotype was counted between two and nine times. The chain carries TRBV7-2 and TRBJ1-4; TRBD1 might be the D (5 bases). The V and J ends lost 6 bases and 5 bases respectively, with 13 bases between them. The CDR3 has 14 amino acids. Germline V gene sequence: CDR1 SGHTA, CDR2 FQGNSA. In DNA, the CDR3 is TGTGCCAGCAGTCCGGGACCGATAAATGAAAAACTGTTTTTT. Amino acids: CASSPGPINEKLFF.

This clonotype has just a few counts. The CDR3 sequence is CASSRTGVVELFF. DNA for the CDR3: TGTGCCAGCAGCCGTACAGGGGTTGTGGAGCTGTTTTTT. The chain has TRBV7-2 and TRBJ2-2, with 7 bases identical to TRBD1. V was pared by 5 bases and J by 10 bases, with 7 bases of the junction left unmatched. Germline CDR1 and CDR2: SGHTA and FQGNSA. The CDR3 runs 13 residues.

This clonotype was detected many times. J is TRBJ2-7 and V is TRBV11-3; TRBD1 aligns across 8 bases. V lost 5 bases, J lost 0 bases, and 3 bases stayed unmatched. Per the germline V gene, CDR1 is SGHNT and CDR2 is YENEEA. The CDR3 consists of 14 residues. The CDR3 bases are TGTGCCAGCAGCCGACAGGGGAGCTCCTACGAGCAGTACTTC. This codes for CASSRQGSSYEQYF.

This clonotype has more than one count but fewer than ten. V gene TRBV4-1 combines with J gene TRBJ1-6; the D is unclear. CDR3 length: 17 residues. CDR1 and CDR2 (germline): MGHRA, YSYEKL. Trimming shortened V by 2 bases and J by 7 bases, and 18 bases separated the two germline ends. The CDR3 DNA reads as TGCGCCAGCAGCCAAACCTTAGATCGGGATTACAATTCACCCCTCCACTTT. This sequence encodes CASSQTLDRDYNSPLHF.

This clonotype was detected ten times or more. The chain employs TRBV7-3 and TRBJ2-3; D perhaps matches TRBD1 (6 bases). Trimming pared 5 bases from V and 0 bases from J, leaving 12 bases between. The CDR3 is 15 amino acids. The germline CDR1 and CDR2 sequences are SGHTA and FQGTGA. CDR3 sequence reads: CASSGQGRSTDTQYF. The CDR3 DNA follows: TGTGCCAGCAGCGGGCAGGGGCGAAGCACAGATACGCAGTATTTT.

This clonotype appeared many times. This rearrangement joins TRBV27 to TRBJ2-1; 9 positions match TRBD2. The CDR3 contains 15 residues. V shed 4 bases, J shed 2 bases, and the junction held 3 bases outside the gene matches. Germline values: CDR1 MNHEY, CDR2 SMNVEV (reference sequence). CDR3 amino acids: CASSSSSGAYNEQFF. The CDR3 DNA is TGTGCCAGCAGTTCTTCTAGCGGGGCCTACAATGAGCAGTTCTTC.

This clonotype was found many times. The chain is built from TRBV27 and TRBJ1-1; unclear D gene. This CDR3 contains 11 residues. Germline CDR1 and CDR2: MNHEY and SMNVEV (reference sequence). Trimming took off 10 bases at V and 1 base at J, with 7 bases between the two ends. The CDR3: CATQTNTEAFF. The DNA for the CDR3 is TGTGCCACACAGACGAACACTGAAGCTTTCTTT.

This clonotype was counted many times. The rearrangement uses TRBV2 and TRBJ1-6; D might be TRBD1 (5 bases). CDR3 length: 14 residues. Trimming left V 4 bases short and J 6 bases short, with 10 bases between. Germline loops: CDR1 SNHLY, CDR2 FYNNEI. CDR3 DNA: TGTGCCAGCAGTGTCGGTGGGGGTAATTCACCCCTCCACTTT. It is translated as CASSVGGGNSPLHF.

The chain couples TRBV4-3 to TRBJ1-3; D perhaps matches TRBD1 (5 bases). V was trimmed by 0 bases and J by 6 bases, leaving 9 bases between them. The CDR3 spans 14 residues. CDR1 is LGHNA, CDR2 YSLEER, per germline. CDR3 sequence (DNA): TGCGCCAGCAGCCAAGAAAAGGGACCAAACACCATATATTTT. This gives the protein CASSQEKGPNTIYF.

There are a few counts of this clonotype. The V and J genes are TRBV10-3 and TRBJ1-3, with D possibly matching TRBD1 (5 bases). The CDR3 length is 14 residues. Germline assignment: CDR1 ENHRY and CDR2 SYGVKD. V was trimmed by 3 bases and J by 1 base, leaving 7 bases between them. The CDR3: CAISDGASGNTIYF. CDR3 nucleotide sequence: TGTGCCATCAGTGACGGGGCGTCTGGAAACACCATATATTTT.

As for this clonotype: The junction does not match germline at one end; this may be a read error. The CDR3 sequence is CASSEEPAQGQYF. The CDR3 bases are TGTGCCAGCAGCGAAGAGCCTGCACAGGGACAGTACTTC. The rearrangement joins TRBV2 to TRBJ2-5; maybe TRBD1 (6 bases). The CDR3 length is 13 residues. In germline, CDR1 is SNHLY, CDR2 FYNNEI.

This clonotype was picked up a small number of times. The chain links TRBV6-2 or TRBV6-3 to TRBJ2-7, with 8 bases lining up with TRBD2. CDR1 MNHEY and CDR2 SVGEGT come from the germline V gene. The CDR3 runs to 14 residues. J was trimmed by 4 bases and V by 6 bases; bases with no gene match: 8. CDR3 DNA sequence: TGTGCCAGCAGCGTAGGACTAGCATTATACGAGCAGTACTTC. Translated: CASSVGLALYEQYF.

The chain is built from TRBV6-5 and TRBJ2-7, with no clear D. Germline V gene lookup returns CDR1 MNHEY and CDR2 SVGAGI. The CDR3 covers 13 residues. Trimming cost V 2 bases and J 3 bases, with 8 bases left between them. CDR3 DNA sequence: TGTGCCAGCAGTTACATGGGCGGCTACGAGCAGTACTTC. Protein product: CASSYMGGYEQYF.

The sample holds one count of this clonotype. The likely explanation is a read error, given a far larger clone one base away. Here the CDR3 omits its conserved ending phenylalanine or tryptophan, so a read error is the likely source. The chain links TRBV2 to TRBJ2-7; D not certain. This CDR3 is built from 12 residues. Germline V gene sequence: CDR1 SNHLY, CDR2 FYNNEI. Trimming cost V 6 bases and J 1 base, with 7 bases left between them. DNA of the CDR3: TGTGCCAGCAGCCGGCGGTCCTACGAGCAGTACCTC. This sequence encodes CASSRRSYEQYL.

This clonotype was picked up many times. The chain employs TRBV29-1 and TRBJ2-3, with D possibly matching TRBD2 (6 bases). The CDR3 contains 13 residues. With 3 bases removed from V and 3 bases from J, the gap between germline ends came to 10 bases. Germline V lookup: CDR1 SQVTM, CDR2 ANQGSEA. Here the CDR3 reads CSVEDLATDTQYF. In DNA form, the CDR3 reads TGCAGCGTTGAGGACCTAGCGACAGATACGCAGTATTTT.

This clonotype was detected ten times or more. The chain is built from TRBV12-3 or TRBV12-4 and TRBJ1-5; the D gene is possibly TRBD1 (5 bases). The V and J ends lost 2 bases and 3 bases respectively, with 11 bases between them. The CDR3 is 15 residues long. The CDR3 DNA reads TGTGCCAGCAGTTTATCCGGGACGGACAATCAGCCCCAGCATTTT. Translation gives CASSLSGTDNQPQHF.

This sequence joins TRBV7-9 and TRBJ2-3, with 9 bases aligning to TRBD2. This CDR3 has 13 amino acids. V dropped 2 bases and J dropped 9; count of bases not matched to a gene: 3. Germline V lookup: CDR1 SEHNR, CDR2 FQNEAQ (reference sequence). In nucleotides, the CDR3 is TGTGCCAGCAGCTTATTTCTAGCGGGGACGCAGTATTTT. This translates into CASSLFLAGTQYF.

This clonotype has ten or more counts. Here the CDR3 DNA reads TGCAGTGCTAGACGACAGGACTATAATTCACCCCTCCACTTT. Protein product: CSARRQDYNSPLHF. V is TRBV20-1 and J is TRBJ1-6, with D possibly TRBD1 on 6 matching bases. This CDR3 is 14 amino acids long. Germline-derived CDR1 and CDR2 are DFQATT and SNEGSKA (reference sequence). Trimming pared 2 bases from V and 3 bases from J, leaving 8 bases between.